Listed below are T cell receptor beta chains from one sample, sequenced in a study of beta chain features in type 1 diabetes. Data came from immunoSEQ multiplex PCR; TCRdb stores just in-frame clones and leaves some out. This sample has hundreds of thousands of clones, with around 68% found just once. Sequenced sample: naive CD4+ T cells from blood. The receptors were sampled from a man aged 25 to 40 in good health. Each CDR3 is given with its conserved first and last residue. A D gene is named only where the DNA matches it firmly. For some rows the clone size is stated as once, few or many, or as a class when expanded; others skip it.

j_call	v_call	clone_size	d_call	cdr3_nt	cdr3_aa
TRBJ2-4	TRBV15	.	TRBD1	TGTGCCACCAGCAGTCGGGACAGGGGACTTCAGTACTTC	CATSSRDRGLQYF
TRBJ2-3	TRBV14	.	.	TGTGCCAGCAGCTCCCAGGGGTTGAGGGATACGCAGTATTTT	CASSSQGLRDTQYF
TRBJ2-2	TRBV13	.	.	TGTGCCAGCAGCCTCGCCTCGGGACACTCGAACACCGGGGAGCTGTTTTTT	CASSLASGHSNTGELFF
TRBJ2-1	TRBV15	.	.	TGTGCCACCAGCGGGGGGGCTTCTGCCTACAATGAGCAGTTCTTC	CATSGGASAYNEQFF
TRBJ1-6	TRBV5-1	.	.	TGCGCCAGCAGCTCCGGACCGGGCTATAATTCACCCCTCCACTTT	CASSSGPGYNSPLHF
TRBJ2-7	TRBV4-3	.	TRBD1	TGCGCCAGCAGCCAAGCCGTCAGGACAGGAAGCTACGAGCAGTACTTC	CASSQAVRTGSYEQYF
TRBJ2-7	TRBV5-8	.	TRBD2	TGTGCCAGCAGCTTGGGGCTAGCGGGAGACGAGCAGTACTTC	CASSLGLAGDEQYF
TRBJ1-1	TRBV2	.	.	TGTGCCAGCAGTCCTCAGGGTGGAGCTTTCTTT	CASSPQGGAFF
TRBJ2-6	TRBV15	.	.	TGTGCCACCAGCAGAGAAGGGGGGATCATTGCCAACGTCCTGACTTTC	CATSREGGIIANVLTF
TRBJ1-1	TRBV30	.	.	TGTGCCTGGAGTGTGGAAGGGGTCACTGAAGCTTTCTTT	CAWSVEGVTEAFF
TRBJ1-1	TRBV6-5	.	.	TGTGCCAGCAGTTACTCGGGACGGCAAGCTTTCTTT	CASSYSGRQAFF
TRBJ2-5	TRBV29-1	few	TRBD1	TGCAGCGTTGCCGGGACAGTCAGAGAGACCCAGTACTTC	CSVAGTVRETQYF
TRBJ2-1	TRBV15	.	.	TGTGCCACCAGCAGACCACTGAGTACCTACAATGAGCAGTTCTTC	CATSRPLSTYNEQFF
TRBJ2-1	TRBV29-1	few	.	TGCAGCGTTGAAGAGCCCGTCCCCAATGAGCAGTTCTTC	CSVEEPVPNEQFF
TRBJ1-2	TRBV30	.	TRBD1	TGTGCCTGGAGCAGACAGGGGGCCCGGGGCTACACCTTC	CAWSRQGARGYTF
TRBJ1-1	TRBV30	.	TRBD1	TGTGCCTGGAGTCCGGGGGACAGGAAAAACACTGAAGCTTTCTTT	CAWSPGDRKNTEAFF
TRBJ2-5	TRBV18	few	.	TGTGCCAGCTCACCTACCCAAGAGACCCAGTACTTC	CASSPTQETQYF
TRBJ2-2	TRBV7-9	.	TRBD1	TGTGCCAGCAGCCGTCTGGACAGGGAGTACTGGGAGCTGTTTTTT	CASSRLDREYWELFF
TRBJ2-2	TRBV29-1	.	.	TGCAGCGTTCGGCAGGGTGGCGGGGAGCTGTTTTTT	CSVRQGGGELFF
TRBJ2-7	TRBV27	.	.	TGTGCCAGCAGTTTAGGGGACGGCTCCTACGAGCAGTACTTC	CASSLGDGSYEQYF